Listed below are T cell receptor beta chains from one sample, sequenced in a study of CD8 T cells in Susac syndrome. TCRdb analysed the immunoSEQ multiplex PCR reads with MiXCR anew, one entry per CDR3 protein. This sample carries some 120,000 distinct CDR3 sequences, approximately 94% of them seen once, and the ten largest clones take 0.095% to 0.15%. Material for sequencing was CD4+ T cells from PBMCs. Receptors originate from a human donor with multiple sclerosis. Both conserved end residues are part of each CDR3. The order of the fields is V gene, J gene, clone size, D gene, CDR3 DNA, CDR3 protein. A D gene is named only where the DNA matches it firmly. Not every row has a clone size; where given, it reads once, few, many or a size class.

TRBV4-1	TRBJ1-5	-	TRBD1	TGCGCCAGCAGCCAGATTTACAGGGGGCGGTTGCGCAATCAGCCCCAGCATTTT	CASSQIYRGRLRNQPQHF
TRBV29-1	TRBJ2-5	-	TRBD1	TGCAGCGCCGGGACAGCCCAAGAGACCCAGTACTTC	CSAGTAQETQYF
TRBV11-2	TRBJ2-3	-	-	TGTGCCAGCAGCTTGCAGTCGGGACGGGGCACAGATACGCAGTATTTT	CASSLQSGRGTDTQYF
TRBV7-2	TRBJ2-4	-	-	TGTGCCAGCAGCCCTAAGTCGCACAGGCCGTCCGGCATTCAGTACTTC	CASSPKSHRPSGIQYF
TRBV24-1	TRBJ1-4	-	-	TGTGCCACCCCAAATGAAAAACTGTTTTTT	CATPNEKLFF
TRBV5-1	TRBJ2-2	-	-	TGCGCCAGCAGCTTGGCGGGGGACTTGTGGTCCGGGGAGCTGTTTTTT	CASSLAGDLWSGELFF
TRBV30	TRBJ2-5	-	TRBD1	TGTGCCTGGGTCAGGGGGCAAGAGACCCAGTACTTC	CAWVRGQETQYF
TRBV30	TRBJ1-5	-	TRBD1	TGTGCCTGGAGTGTCGGACAGGGGAGAGGACCCCAGCATTTT	CAWSVGQGRGPQHF
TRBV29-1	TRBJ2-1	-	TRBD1	TGCAGCGTCGATCATGGGGACAGGCTCCTCTACAATGAGCAGTTCTTC	CSVDHGDRLLYNEQFF
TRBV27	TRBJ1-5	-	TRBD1	TGTGCCAGCAGCCCTCCAGGGGGGACGCTAATTCAGCCCCAGCATTTT	CASSPPGGTLIQPQHF
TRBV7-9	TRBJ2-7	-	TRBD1	TGTGCCAGCAGCTCAACGGTGGGACAGGGGGCGGACGAGCAGTACTTC	CASSSTVGQGADEQYF
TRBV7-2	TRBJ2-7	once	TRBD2	TGTGCCAGCACCCCAGGGACTAGATCTCGGGAGCAGTACTTC	CASTPGTRSREQYF
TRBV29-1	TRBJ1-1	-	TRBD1	TGCAGCGCTATGCCGGGACAGGATGACACTGAAGCTTTCTTT	CSAMPGQDDTEAFF
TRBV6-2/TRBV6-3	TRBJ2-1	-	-	TGTGCCAGCAGCCTGACTATTAACTCCTACAATGAGCAGTTCTTC	CASSLTINSYNEQFF
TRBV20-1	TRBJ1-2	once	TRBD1	TGCAGTGCTAGAGGTCAGGGGGTGGACTATGGCTACACCTTC	CSARGQGVDYGYTF
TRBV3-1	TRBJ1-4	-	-	TGTGCCAGCAGCCGAGACGGGGCTGAAAAACTGTTTTTT	CASSRDGAEKLFF
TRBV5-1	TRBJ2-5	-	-	TGCGCCAGCAGCCCAGGCCTTTTTGGAGAGACCCAGTACTTC	CASSPGLFGETQYF
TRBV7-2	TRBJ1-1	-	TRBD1	TGTGCCAGCAGCCCTAACCCTGGACAGGGTGGGACTGAAGCTTTCTTT	CASSPNPGQGGTEAFF
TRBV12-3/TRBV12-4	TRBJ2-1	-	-	TGTGCCAGCAGTGCAGGGAGAACCTACAATGAGCAGTTCTTC	CASSAGRTYNEQFF
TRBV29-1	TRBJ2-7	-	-	TGCAGCGTTGCCCACGGGAACTACGAGCAGTACTTC	CSVAHGNYEQYF
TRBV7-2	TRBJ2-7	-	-	TGTGCCAGCAGCTTAGGATCGGTCGACGAGCAGTACTTC	CASSLGSVDEQYF
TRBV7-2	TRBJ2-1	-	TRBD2	TGTGCCAGCAAACCCCTAGCGGGGGTCGACAATGAGCAGTTCTTC	CASKPLAGVDNEQFF
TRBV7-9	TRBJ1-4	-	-	TGTGCCAGCAGCGTAGATCGGGACAATAATGAAAATCTGTTTTTT	CASSVDRDNNENLFF
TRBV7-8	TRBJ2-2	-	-	TGTGCCAGCAGCTTAGCGTACAGGACGAACACCGGGGAGCTGTTTTTT	CASSLAYRTNTGELFF
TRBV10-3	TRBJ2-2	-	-	TGTGCCGCGCAGGGTTCCGATCCCGGGGAGCTGTTTTTT	CAAQGSDPGELFF
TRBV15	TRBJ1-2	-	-	TGTGCCACCAGCAGACGACAGCGCCTCACTACTAACTATGGCTACACCTTC	CATSRRQRLTTNYGYTF
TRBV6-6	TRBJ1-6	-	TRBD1	TGTGCCAGCAGCTACGGGACAGCTAATTCACCCCTCCACTTT	CASSYGTANSPLHF
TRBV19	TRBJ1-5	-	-	TGTGCCAGTAGTATATTGGGAGGAGTGCACAATCAGCCCCAGCATTTT	CASSILGGVHNQPQHF
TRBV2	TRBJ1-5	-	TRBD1	TGTGCCAGCAGTGATGGGACAGCTTCCAATCAGCCCCAGCATTTT	CASSDGTASNQPQHF
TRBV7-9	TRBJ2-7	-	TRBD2	TGTGCCAGCAGCTTTGGGACTAGCGGACCCTCCTACGAGCAGTACTTC	CASSFGTSGPSYEQYF
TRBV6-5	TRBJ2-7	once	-	TGTGCCAGCAGTTACTCGCAACAACCCCCTACGAGGCAGTACTTC	CASSYSQQPPTRQYF
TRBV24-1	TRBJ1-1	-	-	TGTGCCACCAGGGGATCGAACACTGAAGCTTTCTTT	CATRGSNTEAFF
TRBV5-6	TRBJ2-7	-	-	TGTGCCAGCAGCCAGTTGGGACCCAGCTCCTACGAGCAGTACTTC	CASSQLGPSSYEQYF
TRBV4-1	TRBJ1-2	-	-	TGCGCCAGCAGCCAAGGACAAACAGGGTTCTACACCTTC	CASSQGQTGFYTF
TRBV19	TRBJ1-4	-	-	TGTGCCAGTAGTCTGGTGCGGGAAAAACTGTTTTTT	CASSLVREKLFF
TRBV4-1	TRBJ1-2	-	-	TGCGCCAGCAGCCCATCGCAAAGTGAGAGCTATGGCTACACCTTC	CASSPSQSESYGYTF
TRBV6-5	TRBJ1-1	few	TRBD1	TGTGCCAGCAGTTTTGGACAGGTGAACACTGAAGCTTTCTTT	CASSFGQVNTEAFF
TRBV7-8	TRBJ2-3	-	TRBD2	TGTGCCAGCAGCCGGGGCGGGAGGGCTAGCACAGATACGCAGTATTTT	CASSRGGRASTDTQYF
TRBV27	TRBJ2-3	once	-	TGTGCCAGCCGCACAGCATCAGATACGCAGTATTTT	CASRTASDTQYF
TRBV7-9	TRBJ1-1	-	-	TGTGCCAGCAGCCCGAGAGGGGAGGACACTGAAGCTTTCTTT	CASSPRGEDTEAFF
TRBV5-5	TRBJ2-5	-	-	TGTGCCAGCAGTAGGGGGTACCAAGAGACCCAGTACTTC	CASSRGYQETQYF
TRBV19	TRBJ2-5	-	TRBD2	TGTGCCAGTAGTATCTCGGGACTAGCGGGAGGGCCGGCTCAAGAGACCCAGTACTTC	CASSISGLAGGPAQETQYF
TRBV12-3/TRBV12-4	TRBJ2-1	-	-	TGTGCCAGCAGTGCCGACTCCTACAATGAGCAGTTCTTC	CASSADSYNEQFF
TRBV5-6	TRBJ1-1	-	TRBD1	TGTGCCAGCAGCTTGGGAAGGACAGGGAGAACTGAAGCTTTCTTT	CASSLGRTGRTEAFF
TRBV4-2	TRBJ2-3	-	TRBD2	TGTGCCAGCAGCCAAGATCCGACTAGCGGGGCTGATACGCAGTATTTT	CASSQDPTSGADTQYF
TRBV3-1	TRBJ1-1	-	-	TGTGCCAGCAGCCAAGATAGTCAGAACACTGAAGCTTTCTTT	CASSQDSQNTEAFF
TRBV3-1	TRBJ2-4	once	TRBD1	TGTGCCAGCAGCGCCGGGACAGCGAACATTCAGTACTTC	CASSAGTANIQYF
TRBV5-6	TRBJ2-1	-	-	TGTGCCAGCAGCTTTCATCGGACCTCCACCACGAATGAGCAGTTCTTC	CASSFHRTSTTNEQFF
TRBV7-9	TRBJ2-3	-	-	TGTGCCAGCAGCGGAATTGGTGGAGATACGCAGTATTTT	CASSGIGGDTQYF
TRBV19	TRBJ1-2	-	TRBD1	TGTGCCAGTCGAAGCGACAGGGACTATGGCTACACCTTC	CASRSDRDYGYTF
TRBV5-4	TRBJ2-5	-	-	TGTGCCAGCAGCCCGCCGGGGGTGAGAGCCCAAGAGACCCAGTACTTC	CASSPPGVRAQETQYF
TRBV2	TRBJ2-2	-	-	TGTGCCAGCAGGAGGGGCTCGAACACCGGGGAGCTGTTTTTT	CASRRGSNTGELFF
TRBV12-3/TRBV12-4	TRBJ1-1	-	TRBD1	TGTGCCAGCAGTAGGGGACAGGTGAATGCTGAAGCTTTCTTT	CASSRGQVNAEAFF
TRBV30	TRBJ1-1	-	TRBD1	TGTGCCTTGATACAGAACGGACAGGGCGGCACTGAAGCTTTCTTT	CALIQNGQGGTEAFF
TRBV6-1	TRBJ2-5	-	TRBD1	TGTGCCAGCAGCTACGACAGGGGGAAAGAGACCCAGTACTTC	CASSYDRGKETQYF
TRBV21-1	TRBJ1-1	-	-	TGTGCCAGCAGCAATCGTCCCCGGGACTGGGCTTTCTTT	CASSNRPRDWAFF
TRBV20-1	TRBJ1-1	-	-	TGCAGTGCTAGAGAGCACCATTCGGCGGCTGGGTACACTGAAGCTTTCTTT	CSAREHHSAAGYTEAFF
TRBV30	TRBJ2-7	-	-	TGTGCCTGGAGCCAGGGATTTTCCTACGAGCAGTACTTC	CAWSQGFSYEQYF
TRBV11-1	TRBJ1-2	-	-	TGTGCCAGCAGCCCCCACCCAGGGACTGATGGCTACACCTTC	CASSPHPGTDGYTF